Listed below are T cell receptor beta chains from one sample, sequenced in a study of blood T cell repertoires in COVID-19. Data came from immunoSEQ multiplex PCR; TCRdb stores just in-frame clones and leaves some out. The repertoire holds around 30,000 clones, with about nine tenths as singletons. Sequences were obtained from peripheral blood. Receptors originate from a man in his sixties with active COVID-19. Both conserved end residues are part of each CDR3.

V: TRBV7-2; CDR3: CASSLGTSKYIQYF
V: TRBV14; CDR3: CASSPTSGYTEAFF
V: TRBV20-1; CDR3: CSASTSTNTGELFF
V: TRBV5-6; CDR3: CASSLASGETQYF
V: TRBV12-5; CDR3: CASGLGGQGETQYF
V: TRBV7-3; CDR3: CASSLTKRGSYNEQFF
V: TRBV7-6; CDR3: CASTPGQVGETQYF
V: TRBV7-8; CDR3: CASSRQGSSYNEQFF
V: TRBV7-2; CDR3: CASSLVLGGPNTQYF
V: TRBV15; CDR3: CATSMPPRGREQYF
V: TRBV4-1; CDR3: CASSRTGLYQPQHF
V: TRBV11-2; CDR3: CASSFSGANSPLHF